These 14 T cell receptor beta chains originate from one sample sequenced in a study of T cells in pancreatic ductal adenocarcinoma. The repertoire was sequenced with immunoSEQ multiplex PCR; TCRdb's copy has only in-frame clones and lacks some. The table shows 4,500 to 7,000 clones, with roughly 76% occurring only once. Selected pancreatic ductal adenocarcinoma patients had undergone surgery without neoadjuvant therapy. Sequencing was done on a sample of pancreatic tumor tissue. These receptor sequences come from a human donor with pancreatic ductal adenocarcinoma.

This clone is termed medium-sized. V and J are TRBV4-2 and TRBJ2-5; D is perhaps TRBD2 (7 bases). The V gene lost 1 base and the J gene lost 1 base, with 10 bases spanning the gap. Germline values: CDR1 LGHNA, CDR2 YNFKEQ. The CDR3 runs 15 residues. The CDR3 DNA sequence: TGTGCCAGCAGCCAAGGCGGGGGCCTCCAAGAGACCCAGTACTTC. Amino acid sequence: CASSQGGGLQETQYF.

The genes are TRBV2 and TRBJ2-5; TRBD2 might be the D (5 bases). Germline loops: CDR1 SNHLY, CDR2 FYNNEI. Trimming took off 3 bases at V and 4 bases at J, with 9 bases between the two ends. The CDR3 has 13 residues. CDR3 nucleotides: TGTGCCAGCAGTGAGGTCCGGGGAGAGACCCAGTACTTC. Translation gives CASSEVRGETQYF.

The chain carries TRBV7-2 and TRBJ1-5; weak D call: TRBD1 (5 bases). Germline values: CDR1 SGHTA, CDR2 FQGNSA. This CDR3 is built from 14 residues. The germline V and J ends were trimmed by 5 bases and 0 bases, with 8 bases remaining between them. DNA for the CDR3: TGTGCCAGCAGCCCGACAGCTAGCAATCAGCCCCAGCATTTT. This codes for CASSPTASNQPQHF.

This clone is medium-sized (0.01 to 0.1%) in the sample. V is TRBV7-9 and J is TRBJ2-7; 7 nucleotides align to TRBD1. Trimming removed 3 bases from V and 5 bases from J; junction bases left unmatched: 7. This CDR3 has 14 amino acids. In germline, CDR1 is SEHNR, CDR2 FQNEAQ (reference sequence). The chain's CDR3 is CASSFDRAGDEQYF. As DNA, the CDR3 is TGTGCCAGCAGCTTTGACAGGGCCGGGGACGAGCAGTACTTC.

J is TRBJ2-3 and V is TRBV7-6; 7 bases are shared with TRBD2. Germline values: CDR1 SGHVS, CDR2 FNYEAQ. CDR3 length: 15 residues. The V gene end was trimmed by 4 bases and the J gene end by 2 bases; junction bases not matched to a gene: 6. The CDR3 DNA reads as TGTGCCAGCAGCTCGACTAGCCGTGACACAGATACGCAGTATTTT. It specifies CASSSTSRDTDTQYF. The whole variable domain, remainder taken from reference TRBV7-6 and TRBJ2-3, is GAGVSQSPRYKVTKRGQDVALRCDPISGHVSLYWYRQALGQGPEFLTYFNYEAQQDKSGLPNDRFSAERPEGSISTLTIQRTEQRDSAMYRCASSSTSRDTDTQYFGPGTRLTVL.

The rearrangement uses TRBV6-5 and TRBJ1-1; D ambiguous. Trimming took 2 bases from V and 4 from J, leaving 11 bases between them. In germline, CDR1 is MNHEY, CDR2 SVGAGI. The CDR3 extends over 14 amino acids. CDR3 loop: CASSYAAEGTEAFF. CDR3 nucleotide sequence: TGTGCCAGCAGTTACGCGGCTGAAGGCACTGAAGCTTTCTTT.

V gene TRBV7-8 combines with J gene TRBJ1-6; D remains unclear. The CDR3 sequence is 15 residues long. Looked up from germline, CDR1 is SGHVS and CDR2 is FQNEAQ. Trimming took 9 bases from V and 2 from J, leaving 14 bases between them. CDR3 protein: CASKWGEAYNSPLHF. In DNA form, the CDR3 reads TGTGCCAGTAAATGGGGAGAGGCCTATAATTCACCCCTCCACTTT. Filled out from reference TRBV7-8 and TRBJ1-6, the complete variable domain reads GAGVSQSPRYKVAKRGQDVALRCDPISGHVSLFWYQQALGQGPEFLTYFQNEAQLDKSGLPSDRFFAERPEGSVSTLKIQRTQQEDSAVYLCASKWGEAYNSPLHFGNGTRLTVT.

The chain's CDR3 is CASSSDRNTEAFF. CDR3 nucleotide sequence: TGTGCCAGCTCCTCGGACAGGAACACTGAAGCTTTCTTT. The chain carries TRBV18 and TRBJ1-1; D is possibly TRBD1 (6 bases). The CDR3 runs 13 residues. Germline loops: CDR1 KGHSH, CDR2 LQKENI. V lost 6 bases and J lost 1, with 9 bases in between.

V usage is TRBV5-1 and J usage is TRBJ1-1, with D unresolved. CDR1 SGHRS and CDR2 YFSETQ come from the germline V gene. The CDR3 is 15 residues long. Trimming left V 3 bases short and J 0 bases short, with 12 bases between. CDR3 bases: TGCGCCAGCAGCTCGGGAGCAACCATGAACACTGAAGCTTTCTTT. Protein sequence: CASSSGATMNTEAFF.

In this sample, this clone turned up a few times. V is TRBV5-4 and J is TRBJ2-1; 8 bases match TRBD2. CDR3 length: 15 residues. CDR1 and CDR2 from the germline V gene are SGHNT and YYREEE (reference sequence). After removal of 6 bases from V and 2 bases from J, the junction contained 7 bases not matched to a gene. The CDR3 reads CASTVAGSTYNEQFF. Written as DNA, the CDR3 is TGTGCCAGCACCGTAGCGGGGTCTACCTACAATGAGCAGTTCTTC.

This chain connects TRBV19 to TRBJ2-1; D is unresolved. With 3 bases removed from V and 10 bases from J, the gap between germline ends came to 10 bases. The CDR3 is made up of 12 amino acids. Germline CDR1 reads LNHDA; CDR2 reads SQIVND (reference sequence). CDR3 loop: CASSIPDTEQFF. The CDR3 coding sequence is TGTGCCAGTAGTATCCCCGACACGGAGCAGTTCTTC.

This clone turned up a few times. The chain links TRBV4-3 to TRBJ1-2, with D uncertain. V lost 0 bases, J lost 7 bases, and 12 bases lay in between. CDR1 and CDR2 (germline): LGHNA, YSLEER. The CDR3 runs to 14 residues. The CDR3 spells CASSQDPRYGGYTF. As DNA, the CDR3 is TGCGCCAGCAGCCAAGATCCTAGGTATGGTGGCTACACCTTC.

This clone was counted a few times. V usage is TRBV2 and J usage is TRBJ2-7; 7 bases line up with TRBD1. The CDR3 length is 14 residues. Germline CDR1 is SNHLY and CDR2 is FYNNEI. The junction had 6 bases not matched to a gene; V was cut back by 6 bases and J by 1 base. CDR3 sequence: CASRPGQTSYEQYF. CDR3 nucleotides: TGTGCCAGCAGGCCGGGACAGACGTCCTACGAGCAGTACTTC.

Regarding this clone: Additional DNA sequences in this sample encode the identical CDR3. The gene calls are TRBV15 and TRBJ2-1, with 7 nucleotides matching TRBD2. Trimming cost V 5 bases and J 0 bases; bases outside gene matches: 1. Germline CDR1 LNHNV, CDR2 YYDKDF (reference sequence). This CDR3 spans 14 amino acids. CDR3 DNA sequence: TGTGCCACCAGCCGCGGGGGCTCCTACAATGAGCAGTTCTTC. Translation: CATSRGGSYNEQFF.